This T cell receptor beta chain was captured in a study of T-cell reconstitution after alpha-beta-depleted transplantation in children (dated by TCRdb to the mid-2010s). General notes on the study: Using TCR repertoire profiling, the study followed T-cell immune reconstitution in a quantitative way in children after TCRalphabeta/CD19-depleted allogeneic hematopoietic cell transplantation.

Regarding this clonotype: It lacks a known antigen. Base-call qualities are not available, and no considerably larger clone is one nucleotide away.

The CDR3 covers 14 residues, taking in both the cysteine and the phenylalanine. The DNA shown is the 42-base CDR3, in frame from base 1. CDR1 and CDR2, per the germline V gene (reference sequence), are MNHEY and SMNVEV. Trimming removed 8 bases from V and 3 bases from J, leaving 13 bases between the germline ends. To prepare the library, PCR was applied. Sequenced using an Illumina HiSeq 2500. To normalize quantification of the TCRbeta repertoire, the TCR libraries were built with molecular barcoding that relied on unique molecular identifiers. TCRdb reran the public reads through fastp at Q25 and MiXCR, keeping productive beta chains. Entries are consolidated by CDR3 protein sequence, retaining the most common genes and DNA. The sample includes 500,000 to 600,000 distinct CDR3 sequences, with roughly 18% observed a single time. The top ten hold 3.3% of the sample.

This receptor was taken from a human donor who donated a stem cell graft to a child with acute lymphoblastic leukemia. The chain couples TRBV27 to TRBJ1-4, with the D segment identity uncertain. Sequencing used PBMCs from the stem cell graft donor, obtained from the stem cell graft. The CDR3: CASSPRSSNEKLFF. The nucleotide sequence is TGTGCCAGCTCCCCTCGAAGTTCTAATGAAAAACTGTTTTTT.